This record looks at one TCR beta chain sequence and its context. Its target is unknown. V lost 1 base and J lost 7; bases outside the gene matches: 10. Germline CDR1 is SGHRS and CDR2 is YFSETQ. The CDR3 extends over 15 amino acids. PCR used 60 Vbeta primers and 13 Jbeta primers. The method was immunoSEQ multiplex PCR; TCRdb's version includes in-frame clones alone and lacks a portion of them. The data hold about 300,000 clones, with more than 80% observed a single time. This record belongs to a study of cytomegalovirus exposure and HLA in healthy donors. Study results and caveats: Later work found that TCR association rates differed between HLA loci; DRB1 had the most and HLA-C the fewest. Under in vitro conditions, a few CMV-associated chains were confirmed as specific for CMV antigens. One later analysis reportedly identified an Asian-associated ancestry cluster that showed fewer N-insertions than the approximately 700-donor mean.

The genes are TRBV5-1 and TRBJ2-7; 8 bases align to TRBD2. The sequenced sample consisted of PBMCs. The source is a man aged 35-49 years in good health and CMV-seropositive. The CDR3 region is CASSLTSGDRGEQYF. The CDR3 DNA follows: TGCGCCAGCAGCTTGACTAGCGGAGATCGGGGAGAGCAGTACTTC.